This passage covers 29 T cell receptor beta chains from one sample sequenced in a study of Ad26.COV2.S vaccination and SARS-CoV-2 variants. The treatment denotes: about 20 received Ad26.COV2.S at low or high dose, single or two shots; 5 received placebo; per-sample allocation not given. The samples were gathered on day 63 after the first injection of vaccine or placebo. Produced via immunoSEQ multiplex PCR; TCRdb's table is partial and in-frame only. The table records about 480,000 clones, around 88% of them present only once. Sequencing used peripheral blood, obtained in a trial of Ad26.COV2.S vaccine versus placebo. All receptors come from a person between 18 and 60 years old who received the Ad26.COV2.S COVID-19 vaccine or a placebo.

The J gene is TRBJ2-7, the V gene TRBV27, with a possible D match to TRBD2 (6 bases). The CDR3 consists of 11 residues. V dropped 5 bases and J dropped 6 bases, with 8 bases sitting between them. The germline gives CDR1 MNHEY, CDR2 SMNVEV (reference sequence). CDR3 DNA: TGTGCCAGCAGTCACGGGGGCGAGCAGTACTTC. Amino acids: CASSHGGEQYF.

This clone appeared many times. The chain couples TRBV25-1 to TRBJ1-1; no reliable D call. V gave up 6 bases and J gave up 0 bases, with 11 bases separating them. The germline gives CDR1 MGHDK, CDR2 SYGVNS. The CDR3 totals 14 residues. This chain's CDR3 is CASRVTGMNTEAFF. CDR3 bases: TGTGCCAGCAGGGTGACGGGAATGAACACTGAAGCTTTCTTT. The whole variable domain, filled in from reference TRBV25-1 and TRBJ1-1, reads EADIYQTPRYLVIGTGKKITLECSQTMGHDKMYWYQQDPGMELHLIHYSYGVNSTEKGDLSSESTVSRIRTEHFPLTLESARPSHTSQYLCASRVTGMNTEAFFGQGTRLTVV.

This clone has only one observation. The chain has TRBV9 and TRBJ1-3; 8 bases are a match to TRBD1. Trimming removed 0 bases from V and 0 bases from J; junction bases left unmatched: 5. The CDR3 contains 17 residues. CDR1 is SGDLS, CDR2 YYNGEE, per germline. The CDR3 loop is CASSVADRVSSGNTIYF. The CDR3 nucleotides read TGTGCCAGCAGCGTAGCGGACAGGGTCTCCTCTGGAAACACCATATATTTT.

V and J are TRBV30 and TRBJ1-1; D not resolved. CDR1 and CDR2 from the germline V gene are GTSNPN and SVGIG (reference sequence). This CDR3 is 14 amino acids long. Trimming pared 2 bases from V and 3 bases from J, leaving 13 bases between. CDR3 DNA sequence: TGTGCCTGGAGTACGGGGTTCGGGGACACTGAAGCTTTCTTT. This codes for CAWSTGFGDTEAFF.

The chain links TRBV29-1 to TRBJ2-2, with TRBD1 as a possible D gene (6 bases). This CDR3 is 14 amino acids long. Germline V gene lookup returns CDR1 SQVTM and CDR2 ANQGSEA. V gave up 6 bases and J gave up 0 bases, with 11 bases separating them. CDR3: CSVGRTANTGELFF. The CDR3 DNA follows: TGCAGCGTAGGAAGGACAGCGAACACCGGGGAGCTGTTTTTT.

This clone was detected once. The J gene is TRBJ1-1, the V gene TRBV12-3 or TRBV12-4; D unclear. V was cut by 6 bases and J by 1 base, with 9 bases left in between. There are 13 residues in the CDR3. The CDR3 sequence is CASRRQTNTEAFF. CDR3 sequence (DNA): TGTGCCAGCAGGAGACAAACGAACACTGAAGCTTTCTTT.

The CDR3 nucleotides read TGTGCAAGTCGCTTTTTATCCTACGAGCAGTACTTC. It encodes CASRFLSYEQYF. The V and J genes are TRBV12-2 and TRBJ2-7; the table gives TRBD2 as D, unverified against the DNA. TRBV12-2 is described as a pseudogene. This CDR3 contains 12 residues.

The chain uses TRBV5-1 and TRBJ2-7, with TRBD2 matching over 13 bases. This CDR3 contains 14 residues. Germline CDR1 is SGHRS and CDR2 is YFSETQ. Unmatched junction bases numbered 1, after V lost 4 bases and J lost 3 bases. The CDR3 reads CASSRTSGSYEQYF. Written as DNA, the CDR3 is TGCGCCAGCAGCCGGACTAGCGGGAGCTACGAGCAGTACTTC.

The CDR3 region is CARALPATNEKLFF. The CDR3 DNA sequence: TGTGCCAGAGCCCTGCCAGCAACTAATGAAAAACTGTTTTTT. The V call is TRBV19, the J call TRBJ1-4; D unresolved. The CDR3 is 14 amino acids. Germline V CDR1 and CDR2: LNHDA, SQIVND (reference sequence). Trimming shortened V by 9 bases and J by 0 bases, and 11 bases separated the two germline ends. Full variable domain (outside the CDR3, taken from reference TRBV19 and TRBJ1-4): DGGITQSPKYLFRKEGQNVTLSCEQNLNHDAMYWYRQDPGQGLRLIYYSQIVNDFQKGDIAEGYSVSREKKESFPLTVTSAQKNPTAFYLCARALPATNEKLFFGSGTQLSVL.

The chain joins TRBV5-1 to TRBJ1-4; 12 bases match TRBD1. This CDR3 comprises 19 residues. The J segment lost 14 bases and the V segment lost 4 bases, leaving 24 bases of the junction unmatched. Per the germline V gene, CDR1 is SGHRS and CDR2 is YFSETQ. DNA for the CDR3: TGCGCCAGCAGCCCAGGGACAGGGGGCGGTCTAGGATCTAATGAAAGGCTGTTTTTT. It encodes CASSPGTGGGLGSNERLFF.

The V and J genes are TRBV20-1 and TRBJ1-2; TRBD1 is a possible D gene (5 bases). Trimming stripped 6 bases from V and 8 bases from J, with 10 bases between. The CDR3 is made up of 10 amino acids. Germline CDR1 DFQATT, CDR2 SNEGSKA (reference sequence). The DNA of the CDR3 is TGCAGTGCAGCAGGGAAAGGCTACACCTTC. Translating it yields CSAAGKGYTF.

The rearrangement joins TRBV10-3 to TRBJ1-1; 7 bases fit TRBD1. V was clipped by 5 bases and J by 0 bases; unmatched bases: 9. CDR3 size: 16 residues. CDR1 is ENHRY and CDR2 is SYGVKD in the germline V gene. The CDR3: CAISNGTVGLNTEAFF. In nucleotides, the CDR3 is TGTGCCATCAGTAACGGGACAGTCGGACTGAACACTGAAGCTTTCTTT.

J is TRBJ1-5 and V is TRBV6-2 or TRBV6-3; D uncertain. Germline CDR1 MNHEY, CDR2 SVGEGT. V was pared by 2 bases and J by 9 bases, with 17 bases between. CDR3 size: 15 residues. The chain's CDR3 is CASSYPPIQYRPQHF. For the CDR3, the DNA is TGTGCCAGCAGTTACCCCCCCATCCAGTACCGGCCCCAGCATTTT.

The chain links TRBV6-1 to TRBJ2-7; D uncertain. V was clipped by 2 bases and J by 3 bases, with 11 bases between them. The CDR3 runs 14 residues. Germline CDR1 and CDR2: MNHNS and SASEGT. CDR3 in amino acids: CASSEQPQIYEQYF. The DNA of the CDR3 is TGTGCCAGCAGTGAACAACCACAGATCTACGAGCAGTACTTC.

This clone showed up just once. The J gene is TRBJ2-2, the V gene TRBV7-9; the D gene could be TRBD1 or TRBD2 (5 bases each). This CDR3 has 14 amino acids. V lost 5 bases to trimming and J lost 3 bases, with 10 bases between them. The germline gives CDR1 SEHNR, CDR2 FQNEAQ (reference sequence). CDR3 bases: TGTGCCAGCAGCGTGGGGGAGCACACCGGGGAGCTGTTTTTT. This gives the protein CASSVGEHTGELFF.

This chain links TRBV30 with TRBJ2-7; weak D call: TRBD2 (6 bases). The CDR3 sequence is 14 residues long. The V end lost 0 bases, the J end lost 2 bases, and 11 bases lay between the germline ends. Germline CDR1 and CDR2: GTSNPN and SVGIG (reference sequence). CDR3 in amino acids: CAWSVGRNPYEQYF. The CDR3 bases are TGTGCCTGGAGTGTAGGGAGGAACCCCTACGAGCAGTACTTC. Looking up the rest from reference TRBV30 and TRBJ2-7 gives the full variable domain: SQTIHQWPATLVQPVGSPLSLECTVEGTSNPNLYWYRQAAGRGLQLLFYSVGIGQISSEVPQNLSASRPQDRQFILSSKKLLLSDSGFYLCAWSVGRNPYEQYFGPGTRLTVT.

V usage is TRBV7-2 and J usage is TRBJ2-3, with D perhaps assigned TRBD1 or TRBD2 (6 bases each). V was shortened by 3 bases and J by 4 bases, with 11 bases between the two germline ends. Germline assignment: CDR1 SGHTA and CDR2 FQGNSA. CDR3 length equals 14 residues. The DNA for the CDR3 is TGTGCCAGCAGCTTTCAGGGGAGGCCAGATACGCAGTATTTT. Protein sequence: CASSFQGRPDTQYF.

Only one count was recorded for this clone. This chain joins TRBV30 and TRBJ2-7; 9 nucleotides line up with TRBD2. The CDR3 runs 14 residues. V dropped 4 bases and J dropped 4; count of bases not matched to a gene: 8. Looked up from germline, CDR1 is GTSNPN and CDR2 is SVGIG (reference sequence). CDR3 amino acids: CAWKGREGLYEQYF. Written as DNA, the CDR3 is TGTGCCTGGAAGGGGCGGGAGGGCCTGTACGAGCAGTACTTC.

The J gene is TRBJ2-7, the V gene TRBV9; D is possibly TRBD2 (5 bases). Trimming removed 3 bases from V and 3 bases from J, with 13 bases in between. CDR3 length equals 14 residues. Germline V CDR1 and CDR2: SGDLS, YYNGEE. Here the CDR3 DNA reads TGTGCCAGCAGCGCGGGAACAGCAGGCTACGAGCAGTACTTC. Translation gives CASSAGTAGYEQYF.

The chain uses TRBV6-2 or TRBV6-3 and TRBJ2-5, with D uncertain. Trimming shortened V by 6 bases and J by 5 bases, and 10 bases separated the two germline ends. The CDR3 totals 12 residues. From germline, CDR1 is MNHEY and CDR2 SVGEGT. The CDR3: CASSPTWETQYF. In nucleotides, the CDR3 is TGTGCCAGCAGCCCGACCTGGGAGACCCAGTACTTC.

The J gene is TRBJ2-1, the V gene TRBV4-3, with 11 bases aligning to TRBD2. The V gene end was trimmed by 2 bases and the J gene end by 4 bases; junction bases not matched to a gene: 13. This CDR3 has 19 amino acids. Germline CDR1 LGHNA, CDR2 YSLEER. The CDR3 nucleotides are TGCGCCAGCAGCCAATTTTTCCTGACTAGCGGGATTCGTTACAATGAGCAGTTCTTC. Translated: CASSQFFLTSGIRYNEQFF.

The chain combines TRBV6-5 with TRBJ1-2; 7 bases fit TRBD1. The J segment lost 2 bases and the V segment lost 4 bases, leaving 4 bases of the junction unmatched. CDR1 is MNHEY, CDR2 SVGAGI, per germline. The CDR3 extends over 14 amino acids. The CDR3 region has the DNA TGTGCCAGCAGTTCAGAGACAGGGAACTATGGCTACACCTTC. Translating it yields CASSSETGNYGYTF.

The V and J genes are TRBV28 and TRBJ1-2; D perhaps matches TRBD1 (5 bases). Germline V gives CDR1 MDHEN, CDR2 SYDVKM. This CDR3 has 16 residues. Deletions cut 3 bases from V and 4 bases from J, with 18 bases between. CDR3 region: CASSLGQVEYGYGYTF. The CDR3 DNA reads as TGTGCCAGCAGTTTGGGGCAGGTGGAGTATGGCTATGGCTACACCTTC.

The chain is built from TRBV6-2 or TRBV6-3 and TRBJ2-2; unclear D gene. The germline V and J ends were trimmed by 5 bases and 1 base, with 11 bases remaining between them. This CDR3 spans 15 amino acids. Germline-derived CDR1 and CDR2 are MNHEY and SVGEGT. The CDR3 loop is CASSPLAGNTGELFF. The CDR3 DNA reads TGTGCCAGCAGTCCACTCGCCGGGAACACCGGGGAGCTGTTTTTT.

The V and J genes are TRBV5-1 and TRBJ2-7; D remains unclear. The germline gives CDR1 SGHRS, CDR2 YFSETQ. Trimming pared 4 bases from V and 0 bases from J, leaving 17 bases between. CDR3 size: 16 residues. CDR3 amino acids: CASSQVTGRSSYEQYF. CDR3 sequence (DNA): TGCGCCAGCAGCCAGGTCACTGGTCGAAGCTCCTACGAGCAGTACTTC.

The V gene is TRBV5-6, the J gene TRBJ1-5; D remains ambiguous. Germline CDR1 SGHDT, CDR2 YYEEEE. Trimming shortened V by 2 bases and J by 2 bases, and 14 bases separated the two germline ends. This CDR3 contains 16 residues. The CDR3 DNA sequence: TGTGCCAGCAGCTTTGGGGAGGGCTTAGGCAATCAGCCCCAGCATTTT. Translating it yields CASSFGEGLGNQPQHF. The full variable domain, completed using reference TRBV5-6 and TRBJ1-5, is DAGVTQSPTHLIKTRGQQVTLRCSPKSGHDTVSWYQQALGQGPQFIFQYYEEEERQRGNFPDRFSGHQFPNYSSELNVNALLLGDSALYLCASSFGEGLGNQPQHFGDGTRLSIL.

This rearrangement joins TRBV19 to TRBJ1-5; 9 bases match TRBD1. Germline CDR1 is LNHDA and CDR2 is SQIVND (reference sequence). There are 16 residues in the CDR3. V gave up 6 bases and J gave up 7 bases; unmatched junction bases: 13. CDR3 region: CASRDWGQGIGQPQHF. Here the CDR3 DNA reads TGTGCCAGTAGGGATTGGGGACAGGGTATAGGGCAGCCCCAGCATTTT. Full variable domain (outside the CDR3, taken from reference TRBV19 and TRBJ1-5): DGGITQSPKYLFRKEGQNVTLSCEQNLNHDAMYWYRQDPGQGLRLIYYSQIVNDFQKGDIAEGYSVSREKKESFPLTVTSAQKNPTAFYLCASRDWGQGIGQPQHFGDGTRLSIL.

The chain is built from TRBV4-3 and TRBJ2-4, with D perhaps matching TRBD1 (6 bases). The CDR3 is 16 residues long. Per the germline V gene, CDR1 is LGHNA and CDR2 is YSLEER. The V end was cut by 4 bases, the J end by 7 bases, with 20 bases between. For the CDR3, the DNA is TGCGCCAGCAGCCTAGCAGCGCAACCCCAGGGGAACATTCAGTACTTC. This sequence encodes CASSLAAQPQGNIQYF.

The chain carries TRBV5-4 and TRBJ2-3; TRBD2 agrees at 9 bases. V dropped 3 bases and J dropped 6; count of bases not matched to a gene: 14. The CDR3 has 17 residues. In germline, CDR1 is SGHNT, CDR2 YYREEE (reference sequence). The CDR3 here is CASSSRGVAGDLDTQYF. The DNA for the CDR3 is TGTGCCAGCAGCTCCCGGGGGGTAGCGGGAGATTTGGATACGCAGTATTTT.